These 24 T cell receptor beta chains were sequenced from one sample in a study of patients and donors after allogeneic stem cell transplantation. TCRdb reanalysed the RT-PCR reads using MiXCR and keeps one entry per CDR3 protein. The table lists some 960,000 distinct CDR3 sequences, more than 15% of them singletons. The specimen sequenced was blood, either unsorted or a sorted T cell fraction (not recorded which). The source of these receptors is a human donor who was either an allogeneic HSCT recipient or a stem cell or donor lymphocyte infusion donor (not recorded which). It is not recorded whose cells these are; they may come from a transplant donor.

CDR3 residues: CASSLRNRNYEQYF. CDR3 coding DNA: TGTGCCAGCAGCTTACGTAACAGAAACTACGAGCAGTACTTC. V usage is TRBV7-2 and J usage is TRBJ2-7; unclear D gene. CDR3 length equals 14 residues. Trimming took 2 bases from V and 3 from J, leaving 11 bases between them. Germline V gene data show CDR1 as SGHTA and CDR2 as FQGNSA.

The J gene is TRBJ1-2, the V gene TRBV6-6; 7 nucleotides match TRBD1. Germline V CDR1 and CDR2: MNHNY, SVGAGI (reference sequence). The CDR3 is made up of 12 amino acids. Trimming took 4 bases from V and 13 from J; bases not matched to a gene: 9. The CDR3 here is CASSLQGPTCTF. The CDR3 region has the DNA TGTGCCAGCAGTTTACAGGGGCCGACGTGCACCTTC.

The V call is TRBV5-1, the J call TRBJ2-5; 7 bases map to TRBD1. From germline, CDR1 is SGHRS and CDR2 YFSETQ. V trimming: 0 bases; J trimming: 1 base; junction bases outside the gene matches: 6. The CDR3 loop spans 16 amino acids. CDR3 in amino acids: CASSLGLGTAQETQYF. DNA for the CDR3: TGCGCCAGCAGCTTGGGTCTAGGGACAGCCCAAGAGACCCAGTACTTC.

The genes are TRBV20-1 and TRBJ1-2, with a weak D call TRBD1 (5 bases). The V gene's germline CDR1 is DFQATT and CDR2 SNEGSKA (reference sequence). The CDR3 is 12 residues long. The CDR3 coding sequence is TGCGAAAGCCCCGGGGCTCGGTATGGCTACACCTTC. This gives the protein CESPGARYGYTF.

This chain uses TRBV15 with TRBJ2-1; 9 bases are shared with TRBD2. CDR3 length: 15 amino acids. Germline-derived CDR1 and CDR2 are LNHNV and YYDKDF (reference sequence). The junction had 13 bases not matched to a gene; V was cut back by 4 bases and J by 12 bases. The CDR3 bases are TGTGCCACCAGCAAACCGGGACTAGCCTCCCAAGTGCAGTTCTTC. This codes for CATSKPGLASQVQFF.

For the CDR3, the DNA is TGCAGTGCTAGCCCGGGGGAGGACAATCAGCCCCAGCATTTT. Its protein product is CSASPGEDNQPQHF. The rearrangement joins TRBV20-1 to TRBJ1-5; weak D call: TRBD1 (5 bases). Germline V gene data show CDR1 as DFQATT and CDR2 as SNEGSKA (reference sequence). The CDR3 sequence is 14 residues long. V dropped 3 bases and J dropped 3 bases, with 12 bases sitting between them.

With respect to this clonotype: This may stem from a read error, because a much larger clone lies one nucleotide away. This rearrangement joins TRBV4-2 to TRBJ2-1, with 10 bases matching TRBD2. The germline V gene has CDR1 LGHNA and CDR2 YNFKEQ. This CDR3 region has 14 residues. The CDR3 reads CASLSIAGGNEQLF. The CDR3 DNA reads TGTGCCAGCCTTTCGATAGCGGGGGGAAATGAGCAGTTGTTC.

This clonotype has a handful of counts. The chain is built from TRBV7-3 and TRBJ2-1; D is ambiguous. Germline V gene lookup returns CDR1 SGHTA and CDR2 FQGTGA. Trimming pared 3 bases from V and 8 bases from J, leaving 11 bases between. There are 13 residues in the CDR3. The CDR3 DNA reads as TGTGCCAGCAGCTTGAGAGGAGTCGATGAGCAGTTCTTC. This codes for CASSLRGVDEQFF.

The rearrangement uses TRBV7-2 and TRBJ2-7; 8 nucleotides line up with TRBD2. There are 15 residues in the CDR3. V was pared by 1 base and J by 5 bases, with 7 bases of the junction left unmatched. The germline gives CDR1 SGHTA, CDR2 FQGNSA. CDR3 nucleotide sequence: TGTGCCAGCAGCTTAGTAGCGGGACCGACCCACGAGCAGTACTTC. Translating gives CASSLVAGPTHEQYF.

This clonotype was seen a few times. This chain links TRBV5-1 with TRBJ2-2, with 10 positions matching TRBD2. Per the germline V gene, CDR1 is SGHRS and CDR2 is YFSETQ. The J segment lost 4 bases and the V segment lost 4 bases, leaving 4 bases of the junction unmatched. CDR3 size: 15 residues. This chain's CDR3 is CASSPAGGPTGELFF. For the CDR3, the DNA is TGCGCCAGCAGCCCAGCGGGGGGGCCCACCGGGGAGCTGTTTTTT. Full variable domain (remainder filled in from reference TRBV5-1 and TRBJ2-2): KAGVTQTPRYLIKTRGQQVTLSCSPISGHRSVSWYQQTPGQGLQFLFEYFSETQRNKGNFPGRFSGRQFSNSRSEMNVSTLELGDSALYLCASSPAGGPTGELFFGEGSRLTVL.

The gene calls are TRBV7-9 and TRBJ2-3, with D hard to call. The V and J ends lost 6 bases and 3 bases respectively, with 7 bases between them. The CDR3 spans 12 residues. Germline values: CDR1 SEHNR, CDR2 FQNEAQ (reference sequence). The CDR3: CASRAGTDTQYF. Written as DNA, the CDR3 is TGTGCCAGCAGGGCCGGGACAGATACGCAGTATTTT. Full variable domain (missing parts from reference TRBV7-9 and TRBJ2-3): DTGVSQNPRHKITKRGQNVTFRCDPISEHNRLYWYRQTLGQGPEFLTYFQNEAQLEKSRLLSDRFSAERPKGSFSTLEIQRTEQGDSAMYLCASRAGTDTQYFGPGTRLTVL.

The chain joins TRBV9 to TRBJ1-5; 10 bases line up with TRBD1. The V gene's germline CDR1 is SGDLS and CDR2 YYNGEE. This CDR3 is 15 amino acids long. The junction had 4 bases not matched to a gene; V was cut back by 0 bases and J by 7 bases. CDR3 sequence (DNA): TGTGCCAGCAGCGTAGGGGACAGGGGAAACCAGCCCCAGCATTTT. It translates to CASSVGDRGNQPQHF.

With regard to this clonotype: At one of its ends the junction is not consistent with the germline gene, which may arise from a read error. Here the CDR3 reads CGQGAWNEQFF. DNA of the CDR3: TGCGGACAGGGGGCTTGGAATGAGCAGTTCTTC. V and J are TRBV30 and TRBJ2-1; 11 bases line up with TRBD1. Germline V gene sequence: CDR1 GTSNPN, CDR2 SVGIG (reference sequence). The CDR3 has 11 residues.

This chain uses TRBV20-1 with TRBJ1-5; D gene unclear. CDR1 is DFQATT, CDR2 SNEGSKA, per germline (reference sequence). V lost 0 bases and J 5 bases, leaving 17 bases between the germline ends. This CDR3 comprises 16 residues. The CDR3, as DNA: TGCAGTGCTAGAGATCCCAGACGGCTAGACGATCAGCCCCAGCATTTT. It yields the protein CSARDPRRLDDQPQHF.

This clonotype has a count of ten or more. CDR3 loop: CASSPGKGGYTF. The CDR3 DNA follows: TGTGCCAGCAGCCCCGGAAAGGGCGGCTACACCTTC. The chain employs TRBV4-2 and TRBJ1-2; D unresolved. Trimming left V 4 bases short and J 8 bases short, with 11 bases between. The CDR3 has 12 residues. Germline V gene sequence: CDR1 LGHNA, CDR2 YNFKEQ.

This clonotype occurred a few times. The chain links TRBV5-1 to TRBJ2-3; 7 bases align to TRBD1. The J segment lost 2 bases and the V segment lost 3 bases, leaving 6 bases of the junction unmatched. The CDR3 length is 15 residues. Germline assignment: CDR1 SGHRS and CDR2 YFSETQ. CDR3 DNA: TGCGCCAGCAGCTCCCGGGACAGTCTCACAGATACGCAGTATTTT. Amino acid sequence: CASSSRDSLTDTQYF.

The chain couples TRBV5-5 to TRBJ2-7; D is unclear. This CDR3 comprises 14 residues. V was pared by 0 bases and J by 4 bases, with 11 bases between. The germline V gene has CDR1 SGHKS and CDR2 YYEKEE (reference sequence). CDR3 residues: CASSLAPKAYEQYF. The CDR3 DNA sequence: TGTGCCAGCAGCTTGGCCCCGAAAGCTTACGAGCAGTACTTC.

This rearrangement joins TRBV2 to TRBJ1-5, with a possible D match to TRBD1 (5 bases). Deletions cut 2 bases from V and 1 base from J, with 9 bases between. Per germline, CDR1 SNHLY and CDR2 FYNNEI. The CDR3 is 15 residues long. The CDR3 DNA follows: TGTGCCAGCAGTGAACCGGGACCGAGCAATCAGCCCCAGCATTTT. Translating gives CASSEPGPSNQPQHF.

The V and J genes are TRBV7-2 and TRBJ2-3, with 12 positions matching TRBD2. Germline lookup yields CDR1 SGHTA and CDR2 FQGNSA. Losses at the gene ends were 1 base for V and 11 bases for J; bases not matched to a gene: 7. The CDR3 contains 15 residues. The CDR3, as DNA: TGTGCCAGCAGCTTAGGGGTTCTAGCGGGGGGGGAGCAGTATTTT. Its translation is CASSLGVLAGGEQYF.

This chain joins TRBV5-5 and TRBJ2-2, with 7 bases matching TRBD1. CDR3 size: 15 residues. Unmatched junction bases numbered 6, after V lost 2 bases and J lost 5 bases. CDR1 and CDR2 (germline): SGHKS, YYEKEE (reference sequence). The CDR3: CASSLQGQKTGELFF. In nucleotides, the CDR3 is TGTGCCAGCAGCTTACAGGGGCAGAAAACCGGGGAGCTGTTTTTT. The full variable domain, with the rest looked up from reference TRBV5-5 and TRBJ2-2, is DAGVTQSPTHLIKTRGQQVTLRCSPISGHKSVSWYQQVLGQGPQFIFQYYEKEERGRGNFPDRFSARQFPNYSSELNVNALLLGDSALYLCASSLQGQKTGELFFGEGSRLTVL.

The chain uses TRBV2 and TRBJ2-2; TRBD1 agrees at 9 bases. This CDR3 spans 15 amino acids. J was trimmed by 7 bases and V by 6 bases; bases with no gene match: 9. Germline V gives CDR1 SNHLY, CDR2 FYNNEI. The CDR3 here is CASSGTGNSVGELFF. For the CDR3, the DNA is TGTGCCAGCAGCGGGACAGGGAATAGCGTCGGGGAGCTGTTTTTT.

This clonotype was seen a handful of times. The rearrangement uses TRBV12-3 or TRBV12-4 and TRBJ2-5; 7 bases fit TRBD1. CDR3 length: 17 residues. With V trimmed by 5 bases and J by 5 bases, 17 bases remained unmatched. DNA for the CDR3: TGTGCCAGCAGTCTCCTCTGGACAGGCCGACGAGGGGAGACCCAGTACTTC. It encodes CASSLLWTGRRGETQYF.

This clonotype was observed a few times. The CDR3 loop is CASSSPGTSGSDIQYF. The CDR3 nucleotides are TGCGCCAGCAGCTCCCCTGGGACTAGCGGTTCTGACATTCAGTACTTC. This rearrangement joins TRBV5-1 to TRBJ2-4, with TRBD2 matching over 11 bases. Germline CDR1 SGHRS, CDR2 YFSETQ. This CDR3 region has 16 residues. With V trimmed by 3 bases and J by 8 bases, 10 bases remained unmatched.

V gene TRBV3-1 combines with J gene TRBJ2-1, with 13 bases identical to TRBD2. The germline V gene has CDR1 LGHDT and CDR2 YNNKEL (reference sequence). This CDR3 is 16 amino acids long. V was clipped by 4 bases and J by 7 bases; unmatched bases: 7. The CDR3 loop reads CASSRGLAGVGNEQFF. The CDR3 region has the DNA TGTGCCAGCAGCCGAGGACTAGCGGGGGTGGGTAATGAGCAGTTCTTC.